These T cell receptor beta chains were read from a single sample in a study of blood T cell repertoires in COVID-19. Profiled with immunoSEQ multiplex PCR; TCRdb holds only in-frame clones, not every one. This sample has over 250,000 clones; about 90% occur once, and the top ten carry under 2.5%. Specimen: PBMCs or T cells enriched from blood (not recorded which). The source of these receptors is a woman aged 60 to 75 who had recovered from COVID-19. Both conserved end residues are part of each CDR3. D genes are given only for firm matches. Clone size appears in some rows only: once, few, many, or a class for an expanded clone.

TRBV27,NA,TRBJ1-5,NA,CASSLRYRDGSAQHF,TGTGCCAGCAGTTTAAGATACAGGGACGGGTCGGCCCAGCATTTT
TRBV30,once,TRBJ1-2,NA,CAWSADALNYGYTF,TGTGCCTGGTCAGCGGACGCACTTAACTATGGCTACACCTTC
TRBV5-1,NA,TRBJ2-1,NA,CASSLVSQGGNNYNEQFF,TGCGCCAGCAGCTTGGTGAGCCAGGGGGGTAACAACTACAATGAGCAGTTCTTC
TRBV6-1,NA,TRBJ1-4,NA,CASSGQGTTTNEKLFF,TGTGCCAGCAGTGGTCAGGGAACCACAACTAATGAAAAACTGTTTTTT
TRBV7-9,few,TRBJ2-2,NA,CASSPDRTGELFF,TGTGCCAGCAGCCCCGACAGGACCGGGGAGCTGTTTTTT
TRBV29-1,once,TRBJ2-3,TRBD2,CSVAVGGRGDTQYF,TGCAGCGTAGCTGTTGGCGGGAGGGGAGATACGCAGTATTTT
TRBV11-3,NA,TRBJ1-1,NA,CASSLGVFNTEAFF,TGTGCCAGCAGCTTAGGCGTCTTCAACACTGAAGCTTTCTTT
TRBV9,NA,TRBJ2-2,TRBD2,CASSPTSGRAGTGELFF,TGTGCCAGCAGCCCGACTAGCGGGAGGGCCGGGACCGGGGAGCTGTTTTTT
TRBV7-8,few,TRBJ2-7,NA,CASSKAGTVTYEQYF,TGTGCCAGCAGCAAAGCCGGGACTGTGACCTACGAGCAGTACTTC
TRBV28,NA,TRBJ1-5,TRBD1,CASSRDSGSNQPQHF,TGTGCCAGCAGCCGGGACAGTGGGAGCAATCAGCCCCAGCATTTT
TRBV5-1,once,TRBJ2-2,NA,CASSINQGSGELFF,TGCGCCAGCAGCATTAATCAGGGGTCCGGGGAGCTGTTTTTT
TRBV6-2/TRBV6-3,NA,TRBJ1-1,NA,CASSNPNGGGTEAFF,TGTGCCAGCAGTAACCCGAACGGGGGGGGCACTGAAGCTTTCTTT
TRBV28,once,TRBJ1-1,TRBD1,CASAAGQDTEAFF,TGTGCCAGCGCTGCGGGACAGGACACTGAAGCTTTCTTT
TRBV10-2,NA,TRBJ1-3,NA,CASSEQNGNTIYF,TGCGCCAGCAGTGAGCAAAATGGAAACACCATATATTTT
TRBV12-3/TRBV12-4,NA,TRBJ2-3,NA,CASSPGDTQYF,TGTGCCAGCAGCCCGGGAGATACGCAGTATTTT
TRBV6-6,NA,TRBJ2-1,NA,CASRRDTPSYNEQFF,TGTGCCAGCAGGAGGGACACCCCCTCCTACAATGAGCAGTTCTTC
TRBV5-1,once,TRBJ1-5,NA,CASSLDPAEYNQPQHF,TGCGCCAGCAGCTTGGATCCTGCGGAGTACAATCAGCCCCAGCATTTT
TRBV12-3/TRBV12-4,NA,TRBJ2-1,NA,CASSPQVYNEQFF,TGTGCCAGCAGTCCCCAGGTTTACAATGAGCAGTTCTTC
TRBV6-5,NA,TRBJ2-5,TRBD2,CASSWGLAGLETQYF,TGTGCCAGCAGTTGGGGACTAGCGGGACTGGAGACCCAGTACTTC
TRBV2,NA,TRBJ2-5,TRBD1,CASTPPGGTQYF,TGTGCCAGCACGCCCCCAGGGGGGACCCAGTACTTC
TRBV11-2,NA,TRBJ2-3,TRBD1,CASSLEVGGADTQYF,TGTGCCAGCAGCTTAGAAGTAGGGGGCGCAGATACGCAGTATTTT
TRBV5-5,NA,TRBJ1-2,TRBD1,CAGSTGDANYGYTF,TGTGCCGGTTCGACAGGGGACGCTAACTATGGCTACACCTTC
TRBV9,NA,TRBJ2-3,NA,CASGLLPSTDTQYF,TGTGCCAGCGGACTCCTTCCAAGCACAGATACGCAGTATTTT
TRBV5-4,NA,TRBJ1-5,TRBD1,CASSFGGTADQPQHF,TGTGCCAGCAGCTTTGGCGGGACAGCAGATCAGCCCCAGCATTTT
TRBV6-5,NA,TRBJ2-4,TRBD1,CASKRTGLAKNIQYF,TGTGCCAGTAAAAGGACAGGCCTAGCCAAAAACATTCAGTACTTC
TRBV19,NA,TRBJ2-1,TRBD1,CASSLGTGGIDEQFF,TGTGCCAGTAGTTTAGGGACAGGGGGCATCGATGAGCAGTTCTTC
TRBV7-3,NA,TRBJ1-3,NA,CASSLNPPGVGNTIYF,TGTGCCAGCAGCCTCAACCCCCCAGGGGTTGGAAACACCATATATTTT
TRBV3-1/TRBV3-2,NA,TRBJ2-5,NA,CASSQFNHREETQYF,TGTGCCAGCAGCCAATTCAACCACAGGGAAGAGACCCAGTACTTC
TRBV5-1,NA,TRBJ2-1,TRBD1,CASSAGTGDYNEQFF,TGCGCCAGCAGCGCGGGGACAGGGGACTACAATGAGCAGTTCTTC
TRBV28,NA,TRBJ2-3,TRBD2,CASTGGSQISQYF,TGTGCCAGCACCGGGGGGTCACAGATATCGCAGTATTTT
TRBV10-2,once,TRBJ1-5,TRBD1,CASRGDRGLWGNQPQHF,TGCGCCAGCAGGGGAGACAGGGGGCTATGGGGCAATCAGCCCCAGCATTTT
TRBV7-2,NA,TRBJ2-2,TRBD2,CASSHGGTSSFRELFF,TGTGCCAGCAGCCATGGGGGGACTAGTTCATTCCGGGAGCTGTTTTTT
TRBV19,NA,TRBJ2-7,NA,CASSPPDRNYEQYF,TGTGCCAGTAGTCCTCCGGACAGAAACTACGAGCAGTACTTC
TRBV28,NA,TRBJ1-2,TRBD1,CASSSPGQGIYGYTF,TGTGCCAGCTCCTCCCCGGGACAGGGAATCTATGGCTACACCTTC
TRBV5-1,few,TRBJ1-1,NA,CASSQQGPSGEAFF,TGCGCCAGCAGCCAACAGGGCCCCTCTGGGGAAGCTTTCTTT
TRBV7-9,NA,TRBJ2-3,TRBD2,CASSIGLAVSTDTQYF,TGTGCCAGCAGCATAGGACTAGCGGTGAGCACAGATACGCAGTATTTT
TRBV2,NA,TRBJ2-5,NA,CASSELPWGSETQYF,TGTGCCAGCAGTGAACTACCGTGGGGCTCAGAGACCCAGTACTTC
TRBV5-1,NA,TRBJ2-3,NA,CASSPGWVRNPGADTQYF,TGCGCCAGCAGCCCTGGGTGGGTCCGTAACCCAGGGGCAGATACGCAGTATTTT